Each of the 20 T cell receptor beta chains below was sequenced from the same sample in a study of T cells in Graves' hyperthyroidism and ophthalmopathy. TCR beta CDR3 region amplification was performed from RNA transcripts. HTBI primers were used for first-round RT-PCR of the TCR CDR3. TCRdb reprocessed the multiplex PCR reads via MiXCR and lists one record per CDR3 protein. There are hundreds of thousands of distinct CDR3 sequences in the sample; roughly 16% occur only once, and around 3.5% lies in the top ten. Sequenced input: blood. All receptors derive from a woman between 35 and 50 years old with Graves' ophthalmopathy.

The chain employs TRBV29-1 and TRBJ1-6, with a weak D call TRBD1 (6 bases). Deletions cut 7 bases from V and 7 bases from J, with 11 bases between. CDR1 SQVTM and CDR2 ANQGSEA come from the germline V gene. The CDR3 runs to 12 residues. CDR3 DNA sequence: TGCAGCGCTAGGACAGAAAATTCACCCCTCCACTTT. Amino acids: CSARTENSPLHF.

Ten or more counts support this clonotype. The rearrangement links TRBV11-2 to TRBJ2-7; 9 bases are a match to TRBD1. CDR3 size: 17 residues. Trimming cost V 7 bases and J 0 bases; bases outside gene matches: 13. Per germline, CDR1 SGHAT and CDR2 FQNNGV. The CDR3 bases are TGTGCCAGCATCCCTGCCCGACAGGGGGGAAGCTCCTACGAGCAGTACTTC. It is translated as CASIPARQGGSSYEQYF.

The chain couples TRBV28 to TRBJ2-2; D perhaps matches TRBD2 (6 bases). The CDR3 consists of 13 residues. Per germline, CDR1 MDHEN and CDR2 SYDVKM. V was trimmed by 3 bases and J by 6 bases, leaving 8 bases between them. CDR3 sequence: CASSLRLAGELFF. The CDR3 DNA sequence: TGTGCCAGCAGTTTGCGACTAGCCGGGGAGCTGTTTTTT.

V gene TRBV29-1 combines with J gene TRBJ2-7; 8 bases are shared with TRBD1. There are 13 residues in the CDR3. V dropped 3 bases and J dropped 3; count of bases not matched to a gene: 4. Germline V CDR1 and CDR2: SQVTM, ANQGSEA. The CDR3 spells CSVEPGGNYEQYF. DNA of the CDR3: TGCAGCGTTGAGCCAGGGGGCAACTACGAGCAGTACTTC.

The CDR3 loop is CASSPRRGTSFDGTDTQYF. In DNA form, the CDR3 reads TGTGCCAGCAGCCCTCGCCGTGGGACTAGCTTCGATGGGACAGATACGCAGTATTTT. J is TRBJ2-3 and V is TRBV14, with 9 bases that match TRBD2. The CDR3 sequence is 19 residues long. Unmatched junction bases numbered 17, after V lost 4 bases and J lost 3 bases. The germline CDR1 and CDR2 sequences are SGHDN and FVKESK.

There are many counts of this clonotype. This chain connects TRBV6-2 or TRBV6-3 to TRBJ2-1, with a weak D call TRBD1 (7 bases). The length of the CDR3 is 16 residues. V lost 2 bases to trimming and J lost 6 bases, with 17 bases between them. Germline values: CDR1 MNHEY, CDR2 SVGEGT. This CDR3 reads CASSYRGTVFANEQFF. CDR3 DNA sequence: TGTGCCAGCAGTTACCGCGGGACAGTCTTCGCCAATGAGCAGTTCTTC.

In this sample, this clonotype turned up many times. The J gene is TRBJ1-1, the V gene TRBV5-1; 10 bases match TRBD1. Trimming cost V 4 bases and J 5 bases; bases outside gene matches: 8. Germline loops: CDR1 SGHRS, CDR2 YFSETQ. The CDR3 is 15 residues long. As DNA, the CDR3 is TGCGCCAGCAGCCCCTTGACAGGGGGCGAAACTGAAGCTTTCTTT. Its translation is CASSPLTGGETEAFF.

The V and J genes are TRBV3-1 and TRBJ2-2, with 10 bases lining up with TRBD1. The CDR3 sequence is 16 residues long. J was trimmed by 6 bases and V by 4 bases; bases with no gene match: 8. Germline V gives CDR1 LGHDT, CDR2 YNNKEL (reference sequence). The CDR3 sequence: CASSPPLGQGAGELFF. In DNA form, the CDR3 reads TGTGCCAGCAGCCCGCCCCTCGGACAGGGGGCCGGGGAGCTGTTTTTT.

This sequence joins TRBV7-6 and TRBJ1-5, with a possible D match to TRBD1 (6 bases). This CDR3 is built from 18 residues. Germline assignment: CDR1 SGHVS and CDR2 FNYEAQ. The V and J ends lost 2 bases and 3 bases respectively, with 20 bases between them. Here the CDR3 reads CASSLLPPDRLDNQPQHF. The CDR3 coding sequence is TGTGCCAGCAGCTTATTACCCCCAGACAGGCTCGACAATCAGCCCCAGCATTTT.

The genes are TRBV5-4 and TRBJ1-6, with a possible D match to TRBD1 (6 bases). Per germline, CDR1 SGHNT and CDR2 YYREEE (reference sequence). This CDR3 has 15 residues. V was trimmed by 4 bases and J by 5 bases, leaving 13 bases between them. CDR3 protein: CASSPVQGNNSPLHF. The DNA of the CDR3 is TGTGCCAGCAGCCCGGTACAGGGAAATAATTCACCCCTCCACTTT.

This clonotype was observed a few times. This chain connects TRBV19 to TRBJ1-2; 9 positions match TRBD1. From germline, CDR1 is LNHDA and CDR2 SQIVND (reference sequence). The CDR3 extends over 14 amino acids. V was pared by 4 bases and J by 7 bases, with 7 bases of the junction left unmatched. As DNA, the CDR3 is TGTGCCAGTAGTACTACAGGGGGCGCGATTGGCTACACCTTC. Its translation: CASSTTGGAIGYTF.

On this clonotype: One end of the junction varies from germline; a read error may be responsible. The chain is built from TRBV6-2 or TRBV6-3 and TRBJ2-2, with 10 bases identical to TRBD1. Germline CDR1 is MNHEY and CDR2 is SVGEGT. CDR3 length equals 17 residues. The CDR3 DNA sequence: TGTGCCGGCAGTTACTCTGTAGGACAGGGGGTCACCGGGGAGCTGTTTTTT. This sequence encodes CAGSYSVGQGVTGELFF.

In its sample, this clonotype was seen many times. The rearrangement uses TRBV11-2 and TRBJ2-5; 11 nucleotides line up with TRBD2. Per the germline V gene, CDR1 is SGHAT and CDR2 is FQNNGV. V lost 1 base to trimming and J lost 2 bases; unmatched junction nucleotides: 9. The CDR3 runs to 18 residues. CDR3 region: CASSLALAGVSPQETQYF. The CDR3 coding sequence is TGTGCCAGCAGCTTAGCACTAGCGGGAGTGTCTCCACAAGAGACCCAGTACTTC.

V and J are TRBV6-6 and TRBJ2-5; 9 bases fit TRBD1. This CDR3 region has 18 residues. CDR1 and CDR2 from the germline V gene are MNHNY and SVGAGI (reference sequence). Germline trimming cut 0 bases from V and 5 bases from J; bases unmatched to any gene: 13. The CDR3 protein is CASSYSARTGDFRETQYF. The CDR3 DNA is TGTGCCAGCAGTTACTCGGCACGGACAGGGGATTTTAGGGAGACCCAGTACTTC.

This clonotype has ten or more counts. This chain uses TRBV3-1 with TRBJ2-3; TRBD1 matches 8 bases. After removal of 4 bases from V and 11 bases from J, the junction contained 11 bases not matched to a gene. This CDR3 region has 14 residues. CDR1 is LGHDT and CDR2 is YNNKEL in the germline V gene (reference sequence). CDR3 in DNA: TGTGCCAGCAGCCCCAGGACAGGGAAGAGTAAGCAGTATTTT. This codes for CASSPRTGKSKQYF.

This clonotype appeared many times. This sequence joins TRBV27 and TRBJ2-7; tentatively, D is TRBD1 (6 bases). The CDR3 consists of 14 residues. The V and J ends lost 4 bases and 0 bases respectively, with 10 bases between them. CDR1 is MNHEY and CDR2 is SMNVEV in the germline V gene (reference sequence). CDR3 bases: TGTGCCAGCAGTTCGGAGACAGGCTCCTACGAGCAGTACTTC. Its protein is CASSSETGSYEQYF.

This clonotype came up a few times. The chain is built from TRBV5-1 and TRBJ2-7, with a possible D match to TRBD1 (6 bases). The CDR3 consists of 16 residues. Germline CDR1 SGHRS, CDR2 YFSETQ. Trimming pared 0 bases from V and 2 bases from J, leaving 15 bases between. CDR3 amino acids: CASSLDGTGSAYEQYF. The CDR3 DNA reads as TGCGCCAGCAGCTTGGATGGTACAGGGTCCGCCTACGAGCAGTACTTC.

The gene calls are TRBV9 and TRBJ1-1, with a tentative D call TRBD1 (5 bases). Germline CDR1 SGDLS, CDR2 YYNGEE. CDR3 length: 14 amino acids. Trimming stripped 3 bases from V and 4 bases from J, with 13 bases between. CDR3 residues: CASSDAGIGTEAFF. The CDR3 DNA sequence: TGTGCCAGCAGCGATGCAGGGATTGGCACTGAAGCTTTCTTT. Drawing the rest from reference TRBV9 and TRBJ1-1, the complete variable domain is DSGVTQTPKHLITATGQRVTLRCSPRSGDLSVYWYQQSLDQGLQFLIQYYNGEERAKGNILERFSAQQFPDLHSELNLSSLELGDSALYFCASSDAGIGTEAFFGQGTRLTVV.

This clonotype was observed many times. This chain connects TRBV18 to TRBJ2-5, with unresolved D. V was clipped by 1 base and J by 3 bases, with 3 bases between them. The germline gives CDR1 KGHSH, CDR2 LQKENI. The CDR3 is 12 residues long. DNA of the CDR3: TGTGCCAGCTCACCACAGGAAGAGACCCAGTACTTC. It yields the protein CASSPQEETQYF.

This clonotype has a handful of counts. The chain is built from TRBV19 and TRBJ1-1; tentatively, D is TRBD1 (5 bases). The CDR3 extends over 13 amino acids. From germline, CDR1 is LNHDA and CDR2 SQIVND (reference sequence). The V end lost 9 bases, the J end lost 4 bases, and 15 bases lay between the germline ends. CDR3 coding DNA: TGTGCCAGCAGCCGGGGCGCAGCCACTGAAGCTTTCTTT. This gives the protein CASSRGAATEAFF.